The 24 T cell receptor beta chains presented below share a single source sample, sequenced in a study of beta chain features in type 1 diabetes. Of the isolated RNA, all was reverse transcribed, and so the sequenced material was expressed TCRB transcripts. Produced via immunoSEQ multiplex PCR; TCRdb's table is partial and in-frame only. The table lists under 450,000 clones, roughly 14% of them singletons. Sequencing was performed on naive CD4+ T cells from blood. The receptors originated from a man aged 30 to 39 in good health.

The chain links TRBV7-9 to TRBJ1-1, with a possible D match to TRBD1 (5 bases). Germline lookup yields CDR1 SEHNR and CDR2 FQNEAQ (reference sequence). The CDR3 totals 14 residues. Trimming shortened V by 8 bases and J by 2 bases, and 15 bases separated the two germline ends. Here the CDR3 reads CASSPGAVNTEAFF. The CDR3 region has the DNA TGTGCCAGCTCCCCTGGGGCAGTTAACACTGAAGCTTTCTTT.

The CDR3 here is CASSVGDRAYGYTF. CDR3 coding DNA: TGTGCCAGCAGCGTAGGAGACAGGGCATATGGCTACACCTTC. The rearrangement joins TRBV9 to TRBJ1-2; 7 nucleotides match TRBD1. This CDR3 is built from 14 residues. Germline V gene lookup returns CDR1 SGDLS and CDR2 YYNGEE. The J segment lost 5 bases and the V segment lost 0 bases, leaving 4 bases of the junction unmatched.

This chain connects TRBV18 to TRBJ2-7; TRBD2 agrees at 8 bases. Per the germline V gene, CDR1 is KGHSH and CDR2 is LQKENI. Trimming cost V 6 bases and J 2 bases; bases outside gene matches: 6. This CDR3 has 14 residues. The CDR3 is CASSGTRPAYEQYF. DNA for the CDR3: TGTGCCAGCTCGGGGACTAGGCCCGCCTACGAGCAGTACTTC.

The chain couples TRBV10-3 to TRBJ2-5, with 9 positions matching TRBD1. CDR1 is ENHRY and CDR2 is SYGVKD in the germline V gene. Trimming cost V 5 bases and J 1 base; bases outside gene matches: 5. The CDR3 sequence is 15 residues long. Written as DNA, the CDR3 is TGTGCCATCAGTAGGACAGGGGAAATCCAAGAGACCCAGTACTTC. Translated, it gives CAISRTGEIQETQYF.

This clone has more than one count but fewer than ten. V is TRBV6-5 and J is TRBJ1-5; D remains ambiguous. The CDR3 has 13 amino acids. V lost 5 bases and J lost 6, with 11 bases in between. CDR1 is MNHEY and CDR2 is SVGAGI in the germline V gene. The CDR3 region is CASSRVSGQPQHF. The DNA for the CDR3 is TGTGCCAGCAGTCGCGTTTCGGGTCAGCCCCAGCATTTT.

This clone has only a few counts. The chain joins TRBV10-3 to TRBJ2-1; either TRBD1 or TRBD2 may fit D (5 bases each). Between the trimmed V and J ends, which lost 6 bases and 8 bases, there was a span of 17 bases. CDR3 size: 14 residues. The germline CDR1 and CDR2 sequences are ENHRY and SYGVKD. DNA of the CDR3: TGTGCCATCAGGGCCGGGGCGTCCGCCTATGAGCAGTTCTTC. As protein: CAIRAGASAYEQFF.

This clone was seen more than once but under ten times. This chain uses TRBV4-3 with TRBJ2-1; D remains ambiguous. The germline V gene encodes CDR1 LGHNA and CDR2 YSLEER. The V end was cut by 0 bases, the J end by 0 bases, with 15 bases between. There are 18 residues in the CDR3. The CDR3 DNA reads TGCGCCAGCAGCCAAGATGCCTACCCCGGGTTCTCCTACAATGAGCAGTTCTTC. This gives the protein CASSQDAYPGFSYNEQFF.

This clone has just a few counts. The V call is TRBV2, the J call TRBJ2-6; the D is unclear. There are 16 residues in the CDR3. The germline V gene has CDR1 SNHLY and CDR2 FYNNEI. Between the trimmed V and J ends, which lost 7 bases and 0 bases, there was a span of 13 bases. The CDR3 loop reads CASNLGPGSGANVLTF. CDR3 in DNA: TGTGCCAGCAATCTCGGACCGGGCTCTGGGGCCAACGTCCTGACTTTC.

As DNA, the CDR3 is TGTGCCAGCAGTGTCCGGGACAGTATCTACGAGCAGTACTTC. As protein: CASSVRDSIYEQYF. The rearrangement links TRBV25-1 to TRBJ2-7, with TRBD1 identical over 7 bases. The germline gives CDR1 MGHDK, CDR2 SYGVNS. The CDR3 is 14 residues long. With 4 bases clipped from V and 3 bases from J, the junction kept 6 bases outside the gene matches.

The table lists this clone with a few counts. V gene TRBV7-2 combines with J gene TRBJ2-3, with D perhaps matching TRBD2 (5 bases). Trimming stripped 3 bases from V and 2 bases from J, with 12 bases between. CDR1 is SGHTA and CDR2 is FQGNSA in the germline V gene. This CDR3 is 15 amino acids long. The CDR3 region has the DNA TGTGCCAGCAGCTTTAGCACTAGTTTCACAGATACGCAGTATTTT. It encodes CASSFSTSFTDTQYF.

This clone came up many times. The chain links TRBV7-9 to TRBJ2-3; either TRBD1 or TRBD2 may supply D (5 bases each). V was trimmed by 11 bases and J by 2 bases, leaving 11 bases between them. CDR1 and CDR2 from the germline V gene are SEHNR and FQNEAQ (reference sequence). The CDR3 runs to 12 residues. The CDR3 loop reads CAPEGTTDTQYF. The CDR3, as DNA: TGTGCCCCGGAAGGGACCACAGATACGCAGTATTTT.

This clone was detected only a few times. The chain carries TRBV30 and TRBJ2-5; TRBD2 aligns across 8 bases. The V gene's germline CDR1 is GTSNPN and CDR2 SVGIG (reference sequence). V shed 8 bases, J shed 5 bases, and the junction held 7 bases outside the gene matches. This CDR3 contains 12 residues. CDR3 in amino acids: CAGTSNWETQYF. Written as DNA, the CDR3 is TGTGCCGGGACTAGTAACTGGGAGACCCAGTACTTC.

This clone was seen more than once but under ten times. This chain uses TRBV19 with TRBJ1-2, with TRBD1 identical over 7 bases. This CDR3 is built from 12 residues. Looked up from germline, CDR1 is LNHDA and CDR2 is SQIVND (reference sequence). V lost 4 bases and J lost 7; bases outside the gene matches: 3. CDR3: CASSTGTAGYTF. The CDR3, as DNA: TGTGCCAGTAGTACCGGGACAGCTGGCTACACCTTC. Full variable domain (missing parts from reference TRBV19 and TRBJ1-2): DGGITQSPKYLFRKEGQNVTLSCEQNLNHDAMYWYRQDPGQGLRLIYYSQIVNDFQKGDIAEGYSVSREKKESFPLTVTSAQKNPTAFYLCASSTGTAGYTFGSGTRLTVV.

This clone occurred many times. The CDR3 region is CAWSSRVSEQYV. The DNA for the CDR3 is TGTGCCTGGAGCTCTCGGGTCAGCGAGCAGTACGTC. The rearrangement joins TRBV30 to TRBJ2-7; D is unresolved. This CDR3 comprises 12 residues. The V gene lost 3 bases and the J gene lost 6 bases, with 12 bases spanning the gap. Germline CDR1 is GTSNPN and CDR2 is SVGIG (reference sequence).

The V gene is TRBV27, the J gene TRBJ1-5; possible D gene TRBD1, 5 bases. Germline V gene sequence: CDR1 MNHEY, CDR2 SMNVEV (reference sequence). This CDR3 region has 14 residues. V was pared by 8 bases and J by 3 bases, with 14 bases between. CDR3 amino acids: CASGLGGINQPQHF. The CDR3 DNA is TGTGCCAGCGGCCTCGGGGGGATCAATCAGCCCCAGCATTTT.

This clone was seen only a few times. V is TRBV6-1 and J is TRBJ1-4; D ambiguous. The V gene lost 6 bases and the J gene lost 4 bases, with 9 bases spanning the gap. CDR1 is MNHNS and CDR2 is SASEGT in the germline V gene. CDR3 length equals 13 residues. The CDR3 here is CASRMNVNEKLFF. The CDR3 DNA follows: TGTGCCAGCAGGATGAACGTTAATGAAAAACTGTTTTTT.

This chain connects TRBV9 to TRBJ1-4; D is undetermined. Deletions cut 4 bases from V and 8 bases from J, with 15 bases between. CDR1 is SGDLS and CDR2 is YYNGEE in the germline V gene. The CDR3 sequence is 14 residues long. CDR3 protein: CASSSGFPGEKLFF. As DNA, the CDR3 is TGTGCCAGCAGCTCGGGTTTTCCCGGGGAAAAACTGTTTTTT.

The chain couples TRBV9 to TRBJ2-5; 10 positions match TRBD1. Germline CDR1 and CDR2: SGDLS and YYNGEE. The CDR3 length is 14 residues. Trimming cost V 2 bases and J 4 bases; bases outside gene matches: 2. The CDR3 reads CASSVGDRGETQYF. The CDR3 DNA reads TGTGCCAGCAGCGTGGGGGACAGGGGAGAGACCCAGTACTTC.

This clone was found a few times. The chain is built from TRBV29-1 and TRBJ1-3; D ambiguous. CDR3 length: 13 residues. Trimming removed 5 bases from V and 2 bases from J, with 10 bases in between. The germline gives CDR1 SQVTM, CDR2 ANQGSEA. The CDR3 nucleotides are TGCAGCGTTCGGGTTTCAGCTGGAAACACCATATATTTT. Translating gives CSVRVSAGNTIYF.

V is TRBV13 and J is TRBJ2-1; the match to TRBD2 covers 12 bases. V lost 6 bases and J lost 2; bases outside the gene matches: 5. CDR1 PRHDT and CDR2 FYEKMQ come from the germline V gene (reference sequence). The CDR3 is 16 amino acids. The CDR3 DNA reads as TGTGCCAGCAGGCGAGGACTAGCGGGGCCCTACAATGAGCAGTTCTTC. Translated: CASRRGLAGPYNEQFF.

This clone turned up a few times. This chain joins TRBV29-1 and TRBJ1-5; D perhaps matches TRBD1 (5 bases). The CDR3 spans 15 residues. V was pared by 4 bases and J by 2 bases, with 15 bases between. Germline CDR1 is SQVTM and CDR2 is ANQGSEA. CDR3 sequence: CSVGPGTGGNQPQHF. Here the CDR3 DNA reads TGCAGCGTTGGCCCAGGGACGGGTGGCAATCAGCCCCAGCATTTT.

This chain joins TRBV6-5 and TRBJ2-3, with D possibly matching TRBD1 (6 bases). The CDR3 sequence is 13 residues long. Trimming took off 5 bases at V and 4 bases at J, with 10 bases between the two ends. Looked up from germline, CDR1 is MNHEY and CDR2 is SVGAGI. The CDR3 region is CASSGQFSDTQYF. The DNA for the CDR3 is TGTGCCAGCAGTGGACAGTTCTCAGATACGCAGTATTTT.

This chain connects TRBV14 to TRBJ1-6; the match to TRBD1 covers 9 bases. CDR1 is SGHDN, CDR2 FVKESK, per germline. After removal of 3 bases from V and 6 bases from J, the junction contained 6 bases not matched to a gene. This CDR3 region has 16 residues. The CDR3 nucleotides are TGTGCCAGCAGCCACCGGACAGGGGCGGGTAATTCACCCCTCCACTTT. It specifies CASSHRTGAGNSPLHF.

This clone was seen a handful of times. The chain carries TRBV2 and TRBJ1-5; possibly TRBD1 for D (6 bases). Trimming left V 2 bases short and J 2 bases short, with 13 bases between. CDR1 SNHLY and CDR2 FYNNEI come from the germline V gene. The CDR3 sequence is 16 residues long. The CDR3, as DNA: TGTGCCAGCAGTGAACTACAGGGAGGCGGCAATCAGCCCCAGCATTTT. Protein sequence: CASSELQGGGNQPQHF.